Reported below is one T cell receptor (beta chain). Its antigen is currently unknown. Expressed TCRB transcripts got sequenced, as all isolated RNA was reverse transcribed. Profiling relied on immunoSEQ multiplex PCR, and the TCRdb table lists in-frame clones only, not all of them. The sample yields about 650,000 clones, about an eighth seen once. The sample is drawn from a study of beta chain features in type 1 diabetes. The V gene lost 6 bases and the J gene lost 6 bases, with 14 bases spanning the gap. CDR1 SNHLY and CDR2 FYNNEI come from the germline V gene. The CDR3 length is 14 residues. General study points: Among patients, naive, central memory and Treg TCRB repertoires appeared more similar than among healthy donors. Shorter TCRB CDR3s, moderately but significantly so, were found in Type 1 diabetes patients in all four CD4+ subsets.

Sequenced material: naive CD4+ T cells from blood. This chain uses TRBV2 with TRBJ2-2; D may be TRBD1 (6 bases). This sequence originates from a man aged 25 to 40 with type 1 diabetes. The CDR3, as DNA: TGTGCCAGCAGATACAGGGACGAGTCCGGGGAGCTGTTTTTT. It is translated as CASRYRDESGELFF.